One TCR beta chain is described in this entry. No antigen is known for it. At one end the junction does not follow the germline gene, possibly because of a read error. The germline gives CDR1 SGHRS, CDR2 YFSETQ. The CDR3 sequence is 16 residues long. This specimen comes from a study of metastatic and nonmetastatic thyroid tumors. Whole-study context: Comparative analysis of repertoires was undertaken across blood and tumor or nodule tissue obtained from malignant and benign thyroid patients.

Patients had received no treatment of any kind before thyroid surgery. Overall study findings and caveats: Within blood and tumor, benign nodules reportedly had significantly lower TCR beta diversity than malignant thyroid tumors did.

Original analysis: The authors used CDR3 differences across clinicopathological groups to build a distant-metastasis classifier for papillary thyroid cancer. TCRdb re-analyzed the PCR reads using MiXCR. The V and J calls here are based on TCRdb, not the publication. The data show 15,000 to 20,000 clones, over 20% seen once. Sequencing was done on a sample of tumor tissue. The origin of this receptor is a male donor with papillary thyroid cancer or a benign thyroid nodule (not recorded which). Some clones in this sample may be carry-over from other donors' samples. The V call is TRBV5-1, the J call TRBJ2-2; TRBD2 is a possible D gene (5 bases). The CDR3 DNA reads as TGCGCCGGCAGCCCGGACTTGGGATGGAACACCGGGGAGCTGTTTTTT. Translated, it gives CAGSPDLGWNTGELFF.